This T cell receptor beta chain originates from a study of cytomegalovirus exposure and HLA in healthy donors. With regard to this clone: Its antigen remains unidentified.

Vbeta (60) and Jbeta (13) primers were used in the PCR. Sequenced by immunoSEQ multiplex PCR; TCRdb stores in-frame clones only, minus some. The table has around 100,000 clones, around 83% seen once; the top ten hold about 1.1%. J gave up 2 bases and V 1 base, and 7 bases lay outside the gene matches. The CDR3 runs to 17 residues. Germline V CDR1 and CDR2: SGHTA, FQGNSA. Healthy bone marrow donors made up the donors. General study points: Later, an analysis showed that TCR beta chains associated with HLA were more clonally expanded than others that were equally common. In an earlier analysis, productive rearrangement rates for most beta V segments clustered near 87% or 30%. Immune exposure information comprised only CMV serostatus.

This clonotype originated in a woman between 18 and 29 years old in good health and CMV-seronegative. The chain joins TRBV7-2 to TRBJ2-3; 9 positions agree with TRBD2. Sequenced material: PBMCs. CDR3 nucleotides: TGTGCCAGCAGCTTAGTCTCGGCTAGCGGGGACACAGATACGCAGTATTTT. Its protein product is CASSLVSASGDTDTQYF.